This T cell receptor (beta chain) came from a study of T-cell memory formation after mild COVID-19. Details on this clonotype: Its target is not known.

Each CDR3 protein gets one entry after TCRdb re-called the 5' RACE reads with MiXCR. The sample includes tens of thousands of distinct CDR3 sequences, 6.1% of them seen just once. The study's findings and limits: CD8+ contracting clones occupied EMRA, while CD4+ ones occupied mainly CM and EM. Memory from before infection featured some responding clones, which suggests cross-reactive memory joined.

This receptor was obtained from an adult who had mild COVID-19 (a few samples of this study predate the infection). Cell type and time point are not known. The source material was PBMCs or a T cell subset sorted from them (not recorded which).

DNA of the CDR3: TGTGCCTGGACTATGCTCGGGACAGGGGAGGAGACCCAGTACTTC. This encodes CAWTMLGTGEETQYF. The rearrangement uses TRBV30 and TRBJ2-5; 10 nucleotides match TRBD1. This CDR3 region has 15 residues. Germline V gene lookup returns CDR1 GTSNPN and CDR2 SVGIG (reference sequence). The junction had 10 bases not matched to a gene; V was cut back by 4 bases and J by 5 bases.